This T cell receptor (beta chain) was sequenced in a study of response to subunit inactivated influenza vaccine. This clonotype was detected a few times. The antigen remains unidentified. Using its own MiXCR run on the RT-PCR reads, TCRdb lists one record per CDR3 protein. Of about 160,000 distinct CDR3 sequences detected, around 9.9% appear once; the ten largest clones hold 9.5% to 15%. The CDR3 consists of 17 residues. The germline V and J ends were trimmed by 0 bases and 7 bases, with 21 bases remaining between them. Germline V gene data show CDR1 as MGHRA and CDR2 as YSYEKL. General study findings and limits: Only a handful of new T cells, the authors suggested, are recruited with each seasonal influenza vaccination.

This TCR came from a man in his forties or fifties who received an inactivated influenza vaccine. The V and J genes are TRBV4-1 and TRBJ1-1; D gene ambiguous. The sequencing here drew on non-naive T cells sorted from PBMCs, taken 40 to 50 days after vaccination. The chain's CDR3 is CASSQDRRGNPRSEAFF. Here the CDR3 DNA reads TGCGCCAGCAGCCAAGATCGTCGGGGTAACCCGCGGAGTGAAGCTTTCTTT.